The rows below give T cell receptor beta chains drawn from one sample of a study of CD8 T cells in ankylosing spondylitis. Via MiXCR, TCRdb re-called the 5' RACE reads, giving one row per CDR3 protein. The sample shows roughly 300,000 distinct CDR3 sequences, roughly 8% of them seen only once. Sequenced: blood, either unsorted or a sorted T cell fraction (not recorded which). These receptors came from a male donor with ankylosing spondylitis. The CDR3 runs from the conserved cysteine through the conserved F or W. The D gene is left open where the match is weak. Clone size, where shown, is once, few, many, or a class for clones that have expanded.

V	J	D	size	CDR3	DNA
TRBV20-1	TRBJ2-5	-	-	CSAREPLGGQTQYF	TGCAGTGCTAGAGAACCATTGGGTGGACAGACCCAGTACTTC
TRBV29-1	TRBJ1-2	-	many	CSAEGGGYTF	TGCAGCGCCGAAGGGGGGGGCTACACCTTC
TRBV7-9	TRBJ2-7	TRBD1	many	CASSLTGQGAWEQYF	TGTGCCAGCAGCTTAACGGGACAGGGGGCGTGGGAGCAGTACTTC
TRBV20-1	TRBJ2-1	-	-	CSAGDPGLEQFF	TGCAGTGCCGGAGATCCGGGACTCGAGCAGTTCTTC
TRBV20-1	TRBJ2-7	TRBD2	-	CSARDQRGLAEEQYF	TGCAGTGCTAGAGATCAAAGGGGACTAGCGGAGGAGCAGTACTTC
TRBV7-3	TRBJ2-1	-	-	CASSLIGGVEGEQFF	TGTGCCAGCAGCTTAATCGGCGGGGTGGAAGGTGAGCAGTTCTTC
TRBV21-1	TRBJ2-7	-	-	CASSKGGDSYHEQYF	TGTGCCAGCAGCAAAGGAGGGGACAGTTACCACGAGCAGTACTTC
TRBV27	TRBJ1-4	-	few	CASSFGGEKLFF	TGTGCCAGCAGTTTTGGAGGCGAAAAACTGTTTTTT
TRBV7-9	TRBJ2-1	-	-	CASSLVTIAFSYNEQFF	TGTGCCAGCAGCTTAGTGACGATTGCCTTCTCCTACAATGAGCAGTTCTTC
TRBV20-1	TRBJ2-7	TRBD2	few	CSARGRLAGATYEQYF	TGCAGTGCTAGAGGGCGACTAGCGGGGGCAACCTACGAGCAGTACTTC
TRBV12-3/TRBV12-4	TRBJ1-5	-	many	CASSRGNADNQPQHF	TGTGCCAGCAGTAGGGGCAATGCTGACAATCAGCCCCAGCATTTT
TRBV7-9	TRBJ2-3	TRBD2	many	CASSFEAGGRTQYF	TGTGCCAGCAGCTTCGAAGCGGGAGGGCGTACGCAGTATTTT
TRBV18	TRBJ2-6	TRBD1	few	CASYPQGAGANVLTF	TGTGCCAGCTATCCACAGGGGGCTGGGGCCAACGTCCTGACTTTC
TRBV27	TRBJ2-1	-	few	CASSFLASGNEQFF	TGTGCCAGCAGTTTTCTAGCGTCGGGCAATGAGCAGTTCTTC